These 11 T cell receptor beta chains came from one sample sequenced in a study of PD-1 blockade in classical Hodgkin lymphoma. Time point given: cycle 4 day 1 (C4D1), after five to seven weeks of nivolumab. Relapse after autologous stem cell transplantation occurred in every patient, and brentuximab vedotin exposure varied. Data came from immunoSEQ multiplex PCR; TCRdb stores just in-frame clones and leaves some out. This sample has tens of thousands of clones, with roughly nine tenths found just once. This specimen consisted of peripheral blood mononuclear cells (PBMCs), obtained before the fourth cycle of nivolumab. The origin of the receptors is a human donor with classical Hodgkin lymphoma.

This chain joins TRBV5-1 and TRBJ1-5, with a weak D call TRBD1 (6 bases). The CDR3 length is 15 residues. Looked up from germline, CDR1 is SGHRS and CDR2 is YFSETQ. V lost 0 bases to trimming and J lost 3 bases, with 10 bases between them. CDR3 amino acids: CASSLEGGDNQPQHF. CDR3 bases: TGCGCCAGCAGCTTGGAAGGGGGTGACAATCAGCCCCAGCATTTT.

In its sample, this clone was seen once. The chain recombines TRBV5-8 with TRBJ1-3; TRBD1 might be the D (5 bases). Germline loops: CDR1 SGHTS, CDR2 YDEGEE. This CDR3 region has 14 residues. V was shortened by 3 bases and J by 8 bases, with 15 bases between the two germline ends. The CDR3 loop is CASSYGTGRDTIYF. Here the CDR3 DNA reads TGTGCCAGCAGCTACGGGACTGGTCGTGACACCATATATTTT.

This clone was picked up one time. This chain uses TRBV5-1 with TRBJ2-7; no clear D. V lost 0 bases to trimming and J lost 6 bases, with 13 bases between them. The CDR3 consists of 14 residues. Looked up from germline, CDR1 is SGHRS and CDR2 is YFSETQ. The CDR3 DNA is TGCGCCAGCAGCTTGGCCGTGGCACTTACCGAGCAGTACTTC. It is translated as CASSLAVALTEQYF. Full variable domain (outside the CDR3, taken from reference TRBV5-1 and TRBJ2-7): KAGVTQTPRYLIKTRGQQVTLSCSPISGHRSVSWYQQTPGQGLQFLFEYFSETQRNKGNFPGRFSGRQFSNSRSEMNVSTLELGDSALYLCASSLAVALTEQYFGPGTRLTVT.

The chain uses TRBV27 and TRBJ1-4; tentatively, D is TRBD1 (5 bases). The germline V gene encodes CDR1 MNHEY and CDR2 SMNVEV (reference sequence). Trimming took 3 bases from V and 5 from J, leaving 10 bases between them. This CDR3 is 14 amino acids long. The CDR3 DNA reads as TGTGCCAGCAGTTTCGGGACTGTGAATGAAAAACTGTTTTTT. Residues: CASSFGTVNEKLFF.

The chain carries TRBV9 and TRBJ2-1; D unclear. The germline CDR1 and CDR2 sequences are SGDLS and YYNGEE. The CDR3 spans 12 residues. V lost 0 bases and J 8 bases, leaving 6 bases between the germline ends. CDR3 bases: TGTGCCAGCAGCGTAGGTGACGATGAGCAGTTCTTC. Its protein product is CASSVGDDEQFF.

This clone was recorded a few times. The J gene is TRBJ1-1, the V gene TRBV11-2; D ambiguous. V lost 5 bases to trimming and J lost 3 bases, with 4 bases between them. The V gene's germline CDR1 is SGHAT and CDR2 FQNNGV. The CDR3 runs 11 residues. The CDR3 nucleotides are TGTGCCAGCAGCGCGCACACTGAAGCTTTCTTT. This encodes CASSAHTEAFF.

This clone has only a few counts. The V gene is TRBV7-2, the J gene TRBJ2-1, with D possibly matching TRBD1 (5 bases). V was trimmed by 3 bases and J by 9 bases, leaving 6 bases between them. The CDR3 totals 11 residues. Germline V gene lookup returns CDR1 SGHTA and CDR2 FQGNSA. CDR3 sequence: CASSFQGEQFF. The CDR3 DNA reads TGTGCCAGCAGCTTCCAGGGTGAGCAGTTCTTC. The whole variable domain, remainder taken from reference TRBV7-2 and TRBJ2-1, is GAGVSQSPSNKVTEKGKDVELRCDPISGHTALYWYRQSLGQGLEFLIYFQGNSAPDKSGLPSDRFSAERTGGSVSTLTIQRTQQEDSAVYLCASSFQGEQFFGPGTRLTVL.

The chain is built from TRBV7-2 and TRBJ1-6; D call uncertain. Germline assignment: CDR1 SGHTA and CDR2 FQGNSA. The ends were cut back, 5 bases at V and 6 bases at J, with 11 bases in the middle. This CDR3 is built from 14 residues. The CDR3 here is CASSPQLGNSPLHF. The CDR3, as DNA: TGTGCCAGCAGCCCGCAGTTGGGTAATTCACCCCTCCACTTT.

The chain employs TRBV30 and TRBJ1-2; TRBD1 might be the D (6 bases). The CDR3 has 15 amino acids. The germline gives CDR1 GTSNPN, CDR2 SVGIG (reference sequence). Trimming removed 5 bases from V and 2 bases from J, with 18 bases in between. In DNA, the CDR3 is TGTGCCTGGGGCCGCTTGGGGGCCCACAACTATGGCTACACCTTC. Protein product: CAWGRLGAHNYGYTF. Complete variable domain (other parts from reference TRBV30 and TRBJ1-2): SQTIHQWPATLVQPVGSPLSLECTVEGTSNPNLYWYRQAAGRGLQLLFYSVGIGQISSEVPQNLSASRPQDRQFILSSKKLLLSDSGFYLCAWGRLGAHNYGYTFGSGTRLTVV.

The chain recombines TRBV7-3 with TRBJ1-1, with D hard to call. The CDR3 length is 14 residues. The ends were cut back, 2 bases at V and 5 bases at J, with 12 bases in the middle. Germline CDR1 is SGHTA and CDR2 is FQGTGA. The CDR3: CASSLDSIETEAFF. CDR3 coding DNA: TGTGCCAGCAGCTTAGATAGTATCGAGACTGAAGCTTTCTTT.

The chain uses TRBV28 and TRBJ1-2, with 7 bases lining up with TRBD1. Germline V CDR1 and CDR2: MDHEN, SYDVKM. J was trimmed by 10 bases and V by 2 bases; bases with no gene match: 31. The CDR3 totals 21 residues. CDR3: CASSLRGGTDLMAIRPSVYTF. The CDR3 DNA reads as TGTGCCAGCAGTTTACGGGGAGGGACAGATCTTATGGCGATCCGACCGAGTGTCTACACCTTC.